The 31 T cell receptor beta chains in this list originate from one sample, sequenced in a study of blood T cell repertoires in COVID-19. Measured with immunoSEQ multiplex PCR; TCRdb has only the in-frame clones, and not every one. The sample lists around 200,000 clones, 75% to 90% seen once, with roughly 4% in the top ten. Sequencing used PBMCs or T cells enriched from blood (not recorded which). Source of these receptors: a woman aged 30 to 39 who had been exposed to COVID-19.

This chain connects TRBV20-1 to TRBJ2-7, with D maybe TRBD2 (7 bases). Germline CDR1 and CDR2: DFQATT and SNEGSKA (reference sequence). Deletions cut 3 bases from V and 3 bases from J, with 15 bases between. This CDR3 is 14 amino acids long. As DNA, the CDR3 is TGCAGTGCTAGTCCGAGGGGGGGGATCTACGAGCAGTACTTC. Its protein is CSASPRGGIYEQYF.

The V and J genes are TRBV19 and TRBJ2-7; D might be TRBD1 (7 bases). V lost 4 bases and J 6 bases, leaving 13 bases between the germline ends. Per the germline V gene, CDR1 is LNHDA and CDR2 is SQIVND (reference sequence). The CDR3 has 13 residues. The CDR3 nucleotides are TGTGCCAGTAGTACCCGACAGGGAGGCGAGCAGTACTTC. Encoded protein: CASSTRQGGEQYF.

In this sample, this clone turned up many times. The chain combines TRBV14 with TRBJ1-2; 9 positions agree with TRBD1. J gave up 9 bases and V 4 bases, and 9 bases lay outside the gene matches. Germline CDR1 SGHDN, CDR2 FVKESK. The CDR3 consists of 14 residues. The CDR3 bases are TGTGCCAGCAGCCTTAAAACAGGGGGCAAGAGCTACACCTTC. This translates into CASSLKTGGKSYTF.

The gene calls are TRBV6-5 and TRBJ1-1; D unclear. The CDR3 is 13 amino acids. From germline, CDR1 is MNHEY and CDR2 SVGAGI. V shed 7 bases and J shed 4 bases, with 13 bases lying between them. CDR3 amino acids: CASTLEIVTEAFF. CDR3 nucleotides: TGTGCCAGCACATTAGAAATTGTCACTGAAGCTTTCTTT.

This chain joins TRBV29-1 and TRBJ1-2; TRBD1 matches at 7 bases. Looked up from germline, CDR1 is SQVTM and CDR2 is ANQGSEA. The CDR3 totals 14 residues. V lost 3 bases, J lost 6 bases, and 10 bases stayed unmatched. CDR3 sequence: CSVDGGWQGDGYTF. CDR3 DNA sequence: TGCAGCGTTGATGGGGGGTGGCAGGGGGATGGCTACACCTTC.

The gene calls are TRBV28 and TRBJ2-3; 15 bases fit TRBD2. CDR3 length: 17 residues. With V trimmed by 7 bases and J by 3 bases, 8 bases remained unmatched. Per germline, CDR1 MDHEN and CDR2 SYDVKM. The DNA for the CDR3 is TGTGCCAGCACCCACCCGGGACTAGCGGGGGGAACAGATACGCAGTATTTT. As protein: CASTHPGLAGGTDTQYF.

This chain links TRBV2 with TRBJ1-4, with TRBD1 matching 10 bases. Germline V gives CDR1 SNHLY, CDR2 FYNNEI. Trimming took 4 bases from V and 3 from J; bases not matched to a gene: 5. There are 16 residues in the CDR3. The CDR3 sequence: CASSGDRGSPNEKLFF. In DNA, the CDR3 is TGTGCCAGCAGTGGGGACAGGGGTTCCCCTAATGAAAAACTGTTTTTT. Filled out from reference TRBV2 and TRBJ1-4, the complete variable domain reads EPEVTQTPSHQVTQMGQEVILRCVPISNHLYFYWYRQILGQKVEFLVSFYNNEISEKSEIFDDQFSVERPDGSNFTLKIRSTKLEDSAMYFCASSGDRGSPNEKLFFGSGTQLSVL.

This rearrangement joins TRBV2 to TRBJ1-4; the match to TRBD1 covers 11 bases. Trimming at V came to 7 bases and at J to 7 bases, leaving 8 bases not matched to a gene. CDR1 and CDR2 from the germline V gene are SNHLY and FYNNEI. The CDR3 length is 15 residues. The CDR3 loop is CASTGTGGLGEKLFF. The CDR3, as DNA: TGTGCCAGCACCGGGACAGGGGGTCTAGGTGAAAAACTGTTTTTT. The full variable domain, its missing parts supplied by reference TRBV2 and TRBJ1-4, is EPEVTQTPSHQVTQMGQEVILRCVPISNHLYFYWYRQILGQKVEFLVSFYNNEISEKSEIFDDQFSVERPDGSNFTLKIRSTKLEDSAMYFCASTGTGGLGEKLFFGSGTQLSVL.

The chain uses TRBV2 and TRBJ2-2; TRBD2 matches 14 bases. Germline V gene sequence: CDR1 SNHLY, CDR2 FYNNEI. The CDR3 is 16 residues long. Germline trimming cut 6 bases from V and 4 bases from J; bases unmatched to any gene: 4. CDR3 residues: CASRKGTSGGTGELFF. In DNA form, the CDR3 reads TGTGCCAGCAGGAAGGGGACTAGCGGGGGCACCGGGGAGCTGTTTTTT. Full variable domain (outside the CDR3, taken from reference TRBV2 and TRBJ2-2): EPEVTQTPSHQVTQMGQEVILRCVPISNHLYFYWYRQILGQKVEFLVSFYNNEISEKSEIFDDQFSVERPDGSNFTLKIRSTKLEDSAMYFCASRKGTSGGTGELFFGEGSRLTVL.

The V and J genes are TRBV29-1 and TRBJ1-4; D gene uncertain. The V gene lost 7 bases and the J gene lost 6 bases, with 18 bases spanning the gap. CDR1 SQVTM and CDR2 ANQGSEA come from the germline V gene. The CDR3 sequence is 14 residues long. The CDR3 nucleotides read TGCAGCGGGAAGACGGTGAGGTCGGATGAAAAACTGTTTTTT. Its translation is CSGKTVRSDEKLFF.

The V gene is TRBV6-2 or TRBV6-3, the J gene TRBJ1-1; no reliable D call. The CDR3 totals 13 residues. The germline V gene encodes CDR1 MNHEY and CDR2 SVGEGT. V shed 2 bases and J shed 4 bases, with 8 bases lying between them. The CDR3 coding sequence is TGTGCCAGCAGTTACCTAGGATCCACTGAAGCTTTCTTT. Its protein is CASSYLGSTEAFF.

The rearrangement links TRBV2 to TRBJ2-2; the D gene is possibly TRBD1 (5 bases). This CDR3 is built from 13 residues. Germline V CDR1 and CDR2: SNHLY, FYNNEI. The V end was cut by 10 bases, the J end by 4 bases, with 13 bases between. CDR3: CATRQSITGELFF. The CDR3 DNA sequence: TGTGCCACCCGACAGAGCATCACCGGGGAGCTGTTTTTT.

The rearrangement links TRBV21-1 to TRBJ1-2; TRBD1, as called in the table, went unchecked against the DNA. TRBV21-1 is a recognized pseudogene. This CDR3 spans 15 amino acids. The CDR3 DNA is TGTGCCAGCAGCTTTCGGACACCCCCTCTCGGAGGCTACACCTTC. Amino acid sequence: CASSFRTPPLGGYTF.

The chain carries TRBV14 and TRBJ2-1; D ambiguous. This CDR3 has 12 residues. Per germline, CDR1 SGHDN and CDR2 FVKESK. V was cut by 4 bases and J by 9 bases, with 10 bases left in between. The CDR3 DNA is TGTGCCAGCAGCCCCGAGTTCGGTGAGCAGTTCTTC. Amino acid sequence: CASSPEFGEQFF.

The V gene is TRBV29-1, the J gene TRBJ2-5; 7 bases align to TRBD1. V was pared by 6 bases and J by 1 base, with 8 bases of the junction left unmatched. This CDR3 comprises 14 residues. CDR1 is SQVTM and CDR2 is ANQGSEA in the germline V gene. In DNA, the CDR3 is TGCAGCGTAGCCCCGACAGGGTCCCAAGAGACCCAGTACTTC. Translation: CSVAPTGSQETQYF.

The rearrangement links TRBV2 to TRBJ2-4, with D tentatively TRBD1 (6 bases). The V and J ends lost 7 bases and 7 bases respectively, with 11 bases between them. The V gene's germline CDR1 is SNHLY and CDR2 FYNNEI. The CDR3 has 12 amino acids. The CDR3 nucleotides read TGTGCCAGCACCCCAGACAGGAACATTCAGTACTTC. This gives the protein CASTPDRNIQYF.

The chain links TRBV4-2 to TRBJ1-1; 9 nucleotides agree with TRBD1. The J segment lost 0 bases and the V segment lost 4 bases, leaving 6 bases of the junction unmatched. Germline CDR1 reads LGHNA; CDR2 reads YNFKEQ. CDR3 length: 16 amino acids. CDR3 sequence: CASSRGTGLLNTEAFF. The CDR3, as DNA: TGTGCCAGCAGCCGAGGGACAGGGCTTTTGAACACTGAAGCTTTCTTT.

The chain links TRBV21-1 to TRBJ2-1; the tabulated D call, TRBD2, remains unverified against the DNA. TRBV21-1 is noted as a pseudogene. The CDR3 sequence is 16 residues long. For the CDR3, the DNA is TGTGCCAGCAGCATGCTAGCGGGGGCTATGGTTCATGAGCAGTTCTTC. This gives the protein CASSMLAGAMVHEQFF.

The chain joins TRBV2 to TRBJ1-5, with TRBD1 as a possible D gene (6 bases). CDR3 size: 15 residues. Trimming stripped 4 bases from V and 0 bases from J, with 10 bases between. The V gene's germline CDR1 is SNHLY and CDR2 FYNNEI. This chain's CDR3 is CASSGGQNSNQPQHF. CDR3 coding DNA: TGTGCCAGCAGTGGAGGACAGAATAGCAATCAGCCCCAGCATTTT. The full variable domain, its missing parts supplied by reference TRBV2 and TRBJ1-5, is EPEVTQTPSHQVTQMGQEVILRCVPISNHLYFYWYRQILGQKVEFLVSFYNNEISEKSEIFDDQFSVERPDGSNFTLKIRSTKLEDSAMYFCASSGGQNSNQPQHFGDGTRLSIL.

This chain uses TRBV14 with TRBJ1-3; no definite D call. The CDR3 totals 16 residues. The germline V gene encodes CDR1 SGHDN and CDR2 FVKESK. The V end was cut by 1 base, the J end by 2 bases, with 12 bases between. CDR3 coding DNA: TGTGCCAGCAGCCAAGTTGTAAACAGTGCTGGAAACACCATATATTTT. Amino acid sequence: CASSQVVNSAGNTIYF.

The rearrangement uses TRBV10-3 and TRBJ1-1; D may be TRBD1 (5 bases). Germline V gene sequence: CDR1 ENHRY, CDR2 SYGVKD. This CDR3 comprises 12 residues. Trimming took off 8 bases at V and 3 bases at J, with 10 bases between the two ends. In DNA, the CDR3 is TGTGCCATCCAGGGTGAGTACACTGAAGCTTTCTTT. Its translation is CAIQGEYTEAFF.

The chain employs TRBV13 and TRBJ1-2; 11 bases are a match to TRBD1. J was trimmed by 1 base and V by 1 base; bases with no gene match: 8. The CDR3 spans 18 residues. In germline, CDR1 is PRHDT, CDR2 FYEKMQ (reference sequence). CDR3 amino acids: CASSLVGGQGGFNYGYTF. The CDR3 DNA follows: TGTGCCAGCAGCTTAGTAGGGGGACAGGGGGGTTTTAACTATGGCTACACCTTC.

This clone appeared a single time. The CDR3 region is CASSPYRGPNYGYTF. CDR3 bases: TGTGCCAGCAGCCCCTACAGGGGGCCGAACTATGGCTACACCTTC. The rearrangement links TRBV5-8 to TRBJ1-2; 9 bases are a match to TRBD1. V gave up 4 bases and J gave up 2 bases; unmatched junction bases: 6. Germline lookup yields CDR1 SGHTS and CDR2 YDEGEE. This CDR3 spans 15 amino acids. The full variable domain, its missing parts supplied by reference TRBV5-8 and TRBJ1-2, is EAGVTQSPTHLIKTRGQQATLRCSPISGHTSVYWYQQALGLGLQFLLWYDEGEERNRGNFPPRFSGRQFPNYSSELNVNALELEDSALYLCASSPYRGPNYGYTFGSGTRLTVV.

The rearrangement links TRBV3-1 (or the pseudogene TRBV3-2) to TRBJ1-3; D perhaps matches TRBD1 (5 bases). Trimming cost V 2 bases and J 6 bases, with 8 bases left between them. Germline V gene data show CDR1 as LGHDT and CDR2 as YNNKEL (reference sequence). The CDR3 is 13 residues long. The CDR3, as DNA: TGTGCCAGCAGCCAATGGGGGGAAAACACCATATATTTT. Protein product: CASSQWGENTIYF.

V usage is TRBV27 and J usage is TRBJ1-1; a possible D gene is TRBD1 (6 bases). The CDR3 sequence is 14 residues long. Trimming took 5 bases from V and 1 from J, leaving 11 bases between them. From germline, CDR1 is MNHEY and CDR2 SMNVEV (reference sequence). This CDR3 reads CASSKLQGNTEAFF. The CDR3 nucleotides read TGTGCCAGCAGTAAACTACAGGGGAACACTGAAGCTTTCTTT.

This clone occurred once. The V call is TRBV7-3, the J call TRBJ1-1, with TRBD1 identical over 7 bases. V was pared by 4 bases and J by 4 bases, with 3 bases of the junction left unmatched. This CDR3 region has 13 residues. Per germline, CDR1 SGHTA and CDR2 FQGTGA. In nucleotides, the CDR3 is TGTGCCAGCAGCTCCTCAGGGGGCACTGAAGCTTTCTTT. It codes for CASSSSGGTEAFF.

This clone was counted only a few times. The V call is TRBV19, the J call TRBJ2-4; 9 bases agree with TRBD1. The V and J ends lost 3 bases and 1 base, in that order; junction bases with no gene match: 4. This CDR3 comprises 16 residues. CDR1 LNHDA and CDR2 SQIVND come from the germline V gene (reference sequence). The CDR3 nucleotides read TGTGCCAGTAGTATTGTAGGACAGGGGGCCAAAAACATTCAGTACTTC. As protein: CASSIVGQGAKNIQYF.

The chain uses TRBV7-8 and TRBJ1-2; 7 bases are a match to TRBD1. CDR1 is SGHVS and CDR2 is FQNEAQ in the germline V gene. This CDR3 contains 16 residues. With V trimmed by 5 bases and J by 4 bases, 13 bases remained unmatched. CDR3 loop: CASSIPGTATFYGYTF. The CDR3 DNA reads TGTGCCAGCAGCATACCTGGGACAGCTACATTCTATGGCTACACCTTC.

This clone was counted once. This chain joins TRBV6-4 and TRBJ2-1; 8 positions agree with TRBD1. The CDR3 has 15 residues. V shed 5 bases and J 3 bases; nucleotides not matched to a gene: 6. Germline CDR1 MRHNA, CDR2 SNTAGT. The CDR3 bases are TGTGCCAGCAGTCGACAGGGGCTTGGCTACAATGAGCAGTTCTTC. Amino acid sequence: CASSRQGLGYNEQFF.

J is TRBJ1-1 and V is TRBV7-9; no clear D gene. V was clipped by 7 bases and J by 1 base, with 19 bases between them. The CDR3 has 16 amino acids. Germline CDR1 and CDR2: SEHNR and FQNEAQ (reference sequence). CDR3: CASILPQSGRNTEAFF. The CDR3 DNA sequence: TGTGCCAGCATCCTCCCTCAAAGCGGGCGGAACACTGAAGCTTTCTTT.

CDR3 in DNA: TGTGCCAGCAGTGACGAATTCTGGCTAGCGGGGGAGAGCTCCTACAATGAGCAGTTCTTC. Residues: CASSDEFWLAGESSYNEQFF. V usage is TRBV2 and J usage is TRBJ2-1; 10 positions agree with TRBD2. The germline CDR1 and CDR2 sequences are SNHLY and FYNNEI. V lost 3 bases, J lost 0 bases, and 14 bases stayed unmatched. The CDR3 has 20 amino acids.